Given below is one T cell receptor beta chain in context. The CDR3 loop spans 12 amino acids. V was clipped by 5 bases and J by 5 bases, with 10 bases between them. Germline CDR1 is SEHNR and CDR2 is FQNEAQ (reference sequence). This entry belongs to a study of cytomegalovirus exposure and HLA in healthy donors. The primer mix had 60 Vbeta and 13 Jbeta primers. Sequencing used immunoSEQ multiplex PCR; TCRdb keeps in-frame clones, though not all of them. The sample lists 150,000 to 200,000 clones, 9.5% occurring once. The origin of this receptor is a woman aged 25 to 39 in good health and CMV-seropositive. This rearrangement joins TRBV7-9 to TRBJ2-7; D is possibly TRBD2 (5 bases). Sequencing was carried out using PBMCs. In DNA, the CDR3 is TGTGCCAGCAGCCCCTACGGGGACGAGCAGTACTTC. This sequence encodes CASSPYGDEQYF.